In this sample, the clone carrying this T cell receptor (beta chain) turned up a few times. Its antigen remains unknown. The sort gate was single viable CD3+CD4+CD8-CD45RO+ cells for memory CD4+ T cells. This entry is derived from a study of memory CD4+ T cells and cytomegalovirus serostatus. Overall study results and limits: CMV serostatus prediction reached median AUC about 0.95, or 0.9 with US-trained model.

Sequenced by immunoSEQ multiplex PCR; TCRdb stores in-frame clones only, minus some. The sample consists of 40,000 to 45,000 clones, about 80% of them appearing once. J was trimmed by 4 bases and V by 5 bases; bases with no gene match: 6. Germline V gene lookup returns CDR1 SGHNT and CDR2 YENEEA. CDR3 size: 14 residues. This clonotype was obtained from an adult in good health and CMV-seronegative. The specimen sequenced was memory CD4+ T cells from blood. The chain is built from TRBV11-3 and TRBJ2-5; TRBD1 matches 8 bases. In nucleotides, the CDR3 is TGTGCCAGCAGCCAGACAGGGGTGTTAGAGACCCAGTACTTC. This gives the protein CASSQTGVLETQYF.